The clone carrying this T cell receptor (beta chain) was observed at least ten times. Its target is not known. One entry per CDR3 protein, called by TCRdb with MiXCR from the PCR reads. The sample comprises some 320,000 distinct CDR3 sequences, 20% to 25% of which are singletons, and roughly 0.86% rests with the top ten. The data are from a study of molecular identifiers for immune sequencing clone quantification. Study context: Sequencing covered four of five parts into which replicate RNA from roughly 18,000 or 92,000 naive CD8 cells was split. Broader study findings: Clones of above 20 RNA copies carried over 97% of effector molecules; in naive cells they carried under 1%.

With V trimmed by 4 bases and J by 4 bases, 6 bases remained unmatched. CDR3 length: 13 amino acids. CDR1 is DFQATT and CDR2 is SNEGSKA in the germline V gene (reference sequence). The V gene is TRBV20-1, the J gene TRBJ2-5; 7 positions match TRBD1. This clonotype was sampled from a human donor in good health. Some libraries in this study had Jurkat cell RNA spiked in. Specimen: naive CD8+ T cells from blood, with Jurkat cell RNA spiked in. Sample subset: FACS-sorted CD8+CD4-CCR7+CD45RA+ naive T cells. This chain's CDR3 is CSATKTGSETQYF. CDR3 in DNA: TGCAGTGCTACGAAGACAGGGTCAGAGACCCAGTACTTC.